What follows describes a single T cell receptor beta chain. The antigen is unknown. The sample originates from a study of neoadjuvant nivolumab and ipilimumab in lung cancer. For the study at large: Nivolumab 3 mg/kg was given days 1, 15 and 29, plus ipilimumab 1 mg/kg day 1 in combination. Findings and limits, study-wide: Blood richness before therapy tracked richness in tumors resected after neoadjuvant therapy. Resected tumors had greater TCR richness and clonality than uninvolved lung.

CDR1 GTSNPN and CDR2 SVGIG come from the germline V gene (reference sequence). V lost 4 bases and J lost 2, with 18 bases in between. This CDR3 has 15 residues. The method was immunoSEQ multiplex PCR; TCRdb's version includes in-frame clones alone and lacks a portion of them. The sample includes 25,000 to 30,000 clones, roughly 76% seen only once; the top ten take roughly 20%. The TCR originated in an adult with non-small cell lung cancer. The rearrangement joins TRBV30 to TRBJ2-7; TRBD2 is a possible D gene (5 bases). Material: tumor tissue, obtained after neoadjuvant nivolumab, alone or with ipilimumab, at or shortly before surgery. DNA of the CDR3: TGTGCCTGGACCCCCGCGGGCAGGCCCCCCTACGAGCAGTACTTC. Amino acid sequence: CAWTPAGRPPYEQYF.